This T cell receptor beta chain was retrieved from a study of response to subunit inactivated influenza vaccine. General study points: The study's authors posited that every seasonal influenza vaccination enlists few new T cells.

In the case of this clonotype: Its antigen is as yet unknown.

V lost 0 bases and J lost 7, with 10 bases in between. The germline V gene encodes CDR1 MNHEY and CDR2 SVGAGI. The CDR3 covers 14 residues. Using its own MiXCR run on the RT-PCR reads, TCRdb lists one record per CDR3 protein. The table includes around 650,000 distinct CDR3 sequences, about a sixth detected once. V and J are TRBV6-5 and TRBJ2-1; TRBD2 might be the D (5 bases). This receptor was taken from a man in his forties or fifties who received an inactivated influenza vaccine. Sequencing was performed on PBMCs from blood, taken roughly 12 days after vaccination. DNA of the CDR3: TGTGCCAGCAGTTACTCAGAGGGTTCTAATGAGCAGTTCTTC. The encoded protein is CASSYSEGSNEQFF.